Reported below is one T cell receptor beta chain. This clone was observed a single time. Its antigen has not been determined. Nothing much larger sits one base from this clone, and base qualities are not available. The germline ends are 7 bases apart after V is trimmed by 1 base and J by 5 bases. Reading from cysteine to phenylalanine, the CDR3 counts 13 amino acids. Solely the CDR3 DNA is kept, with 39 bases framed from the first base. Reading the germline V gene (reference sequence) gives CDR1 LNHDA and CDR2 SQIVND. Whole blood was collected in K2EDTA tubes by collaborating institutions according to the institutions' own protocols. Collaborator samples were shipped for TCRbeta analysis as frozen whole blood, isolated PBMCs, or DNA extracted from either sample type. The data belong to a study of blood T cell repertoires in COVID-19 (dated by TCRdb to the early 2020s). Regarding the research as a whole: Samples covering the acute and convalescent phases of COVID-19 were provided by collaborators in the United States, Italy and Spain. A de-identified subject ID, COVID-19 status, age in years and sex were almost always included in the sample metadata. The repertoires were made available in a free public database intended to serve as a resource for research on the immune response to SARS-CoV-2. The samples were drawn from two sources: the first 160 participants of the ongoing ImmuneRACE study, and 1,200 or so subjects contributed by 6 global collaborators. The prospective study material was composed of cDNA or gDNA derived from T cells, B-cell-depleted T cells, or PBMCs. Where available, HLA class I and class II types were obtained from metadata supplied by the sample provider rather than from assay-based typing. Deeply sampled blood TCRbeta repertoires from subjects exposed to, actively infected with, or recovered from COVID-19 were included in the dataset.

Here is what the overall study found, with its caveats: The quantity of clinical and demographic metadata differed by source and by participant and was supplied without curation.

TCRbeta CDR3 regions were amplified from genomic DNA using the immunoSEQ Assay, a bias-controlled multiplex PCR. The original methods were these. The number of nucleated cells in each sample was estimated by amplification of reference gene primers within the assay. Sequence reads were collapsed and filtered to measure the absolute abundance of every unique TCRbeta CDR3 rearrangement. For each sample, productive Simpson clonality was calculated by taking the square root of Simpson's diversity index across productive rearrangements. TCRdb took over this immuneACCESS table, retaining in-frame rearrangements with V and J assigned. Such tables are incomplete; in checked studies, under half of the missing clones stem from an unresolved V gene, and the remainder is unexplained. The D gene and trimming were derived from the DNA, and the V and J assignments and clone size from that table. Counted in this sample were about 79,000 clones; roughly 91% of them appeared once. Approximately 15% of the sample lies in the top ten.

The chain is assembled from TRBV19 and TRBJ2-3; the D gene cannot be resolved reliably. The origin of this receptor is a man in his sixties or seventies with active or convalescent COVID-19. Sequencing used peripheral blood. The CDR3 here reads CASSIGDRDTQYF. The bases are TGTGCCAGTAGTATAGGCGATAGAGATACGCAGTATTTT. The full variable domain, completed from the reference TRBV19 and TRBJ2-3 proteins outside the CDR3, reads DGGITQSPKYLFRKEGQNVTLSCEQNLNHDAMYWYRQDPGQGLRLIYYSQIVNDFQKGDIAEGYSVSREKKESFPLTVTSAQKNPTAFYLCASSIGDRDTQYFGPGTRLTVL.